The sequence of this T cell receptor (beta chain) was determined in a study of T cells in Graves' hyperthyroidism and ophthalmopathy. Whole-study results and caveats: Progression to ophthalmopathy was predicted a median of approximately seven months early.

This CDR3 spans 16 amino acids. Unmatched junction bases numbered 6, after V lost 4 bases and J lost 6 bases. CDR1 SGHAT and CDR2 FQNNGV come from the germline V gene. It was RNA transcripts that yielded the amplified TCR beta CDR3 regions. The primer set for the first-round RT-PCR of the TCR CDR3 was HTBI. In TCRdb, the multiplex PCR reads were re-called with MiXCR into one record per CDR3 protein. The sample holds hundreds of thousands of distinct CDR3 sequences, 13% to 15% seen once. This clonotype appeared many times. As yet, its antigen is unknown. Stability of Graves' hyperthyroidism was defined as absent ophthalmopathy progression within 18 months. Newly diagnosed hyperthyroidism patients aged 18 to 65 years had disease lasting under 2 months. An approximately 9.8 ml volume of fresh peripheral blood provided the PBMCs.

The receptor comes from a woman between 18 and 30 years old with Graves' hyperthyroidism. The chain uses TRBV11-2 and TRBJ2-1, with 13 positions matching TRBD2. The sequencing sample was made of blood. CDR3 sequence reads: CASSSKLAGGLNEQFF. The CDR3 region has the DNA TGTGCCAGCAGCTCGAAACTAGCGGGAGGGCTCAATGAGCAGTTCTTC.